The table lists the clone carrying this TCR beta chain with a few counts. The antigen remains unidentified. This sample is part of a study of beta chain features in type 1 diabetes. Study at large: Sorted cell examination encompassed around 100,000,000 cells across all samples.

This CDR3 spans 13 amino acids. The V end was cut by 5 bases, the J end by 3 bases, with 12 bases between. Germline CDR1 SQVTM, CDR2 ANQGSEA. All of the isolated RNA was reverse transcribed, so expressed TCRB transcripts were sequenced. Assay: immunoSEQ multiplex PCR; the TCRdb copy retains only in-frame clones and omits some. This table has roughly 730,000 clones, around an eighth appearing once. Overall study results and limits: Shortening that was moderate but significant affected the TCRB CDR3s of Type 1 diabetes patients in all four CD4+ subsets.

The rearrangement links TRBV29-1 to TRBJ2-3, with a tentative D call TRBD1 (7 bases). This sequence originates from a young man with type 1 diabetes. The source material was naive CD4+ T cells from blood. CDR3 in amino acids: CSVQGGITDTQYF. CDR3 in DNA: TGCAGCGTTCAGGGGGGTATAACAGATACGCAGTATTTT.